The 17 T cell receptor beta chains below were found in one sample sequenced in a study of blood T cells in healthy people across ages. A J-beta primer mix and a sample-barcoded 5' primer were used in a second PCR of roughly 6 to 12 cycles. MiXCR, applied by TCRdb to the 5' RACE reads, yields one record per CDR3 protein. The sample has 650,000 or so distinct CDR3 sequences; 52% are singletons. Sequencing was carried out using blood. These receptors came from a woman older than 75 in good health.

This clonotype has a count of ten or more. This sequence joins TRBV20-1 and TRBJ2-7; the D is unclear. V was clipped by 3 bases and J by 3 bases, with 6 bases between them. From germline, CDR1 is DFQATT and CDR2 SNEGSKA (reference sequence). The CDR3 has 11 amino acids. CDR3 region: CSASGFYEQYF. The CDR3 nucleotides are TGCAGTGCTAGCGGCTTCTACGAGCAGTACTTC.

The V gene is TRBV18, the J gene TRBJ2-3; D is perhaps TRBD1 (5 bases). Germline CDR1 reads KGHSH; CDR2 reads LQKENI. Trimming took 3 bases from V and 7 from J, leaving 11 bases between them. CDR3 length: 13 residues. CDR3 in DNA: TGTGCCAGCTCACCGGGGCAAGCGAATACGCAGTATTTT. Amino acids: CASSPGQANTQYF.

V usage is TRBV20-1 and J usage is TRBJ2-5; 12 nucleotides align to TRBD2. The DNA end favors TRBJ2-7, so the J call may be wrong. The length of the CDR3 is 15 residues. Germline V gene lookup returns CDR1 DFQATT and CDR2 SNEGSKA (reference sequence). The CDR3 here is CSVPFGLAGPYEQYF. CDR3 in DNA: TGCAGTGTTCCGTTTGGACTAGCGGGACCCTACGAGCAGTACTTC.

This clonotype came up a few times. The rearrangement links TRBV7-9 to TRBJ1-4; unclear D gene. V lost 4 bases and J lost 0, with 12 bases in between. The CDR3 contains 16 residues. The germline CDR1 and CDR2 sequences are SEHNR and FQNEAQ (reference sequence). The CDR3 sequence: CASSSTTSATNEKLFF. The CDR3 DNA reads TGTGCCAGCAGCTCGACCACTTCTGCAACTAATGAAAAACTGTTTTTT.

V gene TRBV5-1 combines with J gene TRBJ2-5; D remains unclear. Trimming left V 3 bases short and J 5 bases short, with 8 bases between. Germline CDR1 and CDR2: SGHRS and YFSETQ. There are 12 residues in the CDR3. DNA for the CDR3: TGCGCCAGCAGCTCCCAGCGCGAGACCCAGTACTTC. Residues: CASSSQRETQYF. Combining the CDR3 with reference TRBV5-1 and TRBJ2-5 gives the whole variable domain KAGVTQTPRYLIKTRGQQVTLSCSPISGHRSVSWYQQTPGQGLQFLFEYFSETQRNKGNFPGRFSGRQFSNSRSEMNVSTLELGDSALYLCASSSQRETQYFGPGTRLLVL.

This clonotype appeared many times. V gene TRBV28 combines with J gene TRBJ2-1; a weak D match, TRBD2 (6 bases). V shed 6 bases and J shed 5 bases, with 17 bases lying between them. Germline values: CDR1 MDHEN, CDR2 SYDVKM. The CDR3 extends over 15 amino acids. CDR3 sequence (DNA): TGTGCCAGCAGCCCCGGGAGAAACCTTAACAATGAGCAGTTCTTC. Its translation: CASSPGRNLNNEQFF.

The chain recombines TRBV3-1 with TRBJ2-7; D gene ambiguous. Trimming shortened V by 0 bases and J by 12 bases, and 9 bases separated the two germline ends. Germline V lookup: CDR1 LGHDT, CDR2 YNNKEL (reference sequence). The length of the CDR3 is 11 residues. The CDR3 here is CASSQDEKRYF. The CDR3 DNA is TGTGCCAGCAGCCAAGATGAAAAGCGGTACTTC.

V is TRBV6-1 and J is TRBJ2-3, with D perhaps TRBD2 (6 bases). Germline CDR1 reads MNHNS; CDR2 reads SASEGT. With 6 bases removed from V and 6 bases from J, the gap between germline ends came to 16 bases. The CDR3 runs to 14 residues. CDR3 loop: CASRRIREVDTQYF. The DNA for the CDR3 is TGTGCCAGCAGGCGGATTAGGGAGGTGGATACGCAGTATTTT.

This clonotype has ten or more counts. This CDR3 is CASSYSRSGYQETQYF. The CDR3 DNA sequence: TGTGCCAGCAGTTACTCGAGGTCAGGGTACCAAGAGACCCAGTACTTC. The gene calls are TRBV6-5 and TRBJ2-5, with D possibly matching TRBD1 (5 bases). The V gene lost 0 bases and the J gene lost 0 bases, with 11 bases spanning the gap. CDR3 length equals 16 residues. Germline-derived CDR1 and CDR2 are MNHEY and SVGAGI.

The chain couples TRBV15 to TRBJ2-5, with D possibly being TRBD2 (6 bases). The CDR3 runs 15 residues. Germline loops: CDR1 LNHNV, CDR2 YYDKDF (reference sequence). V shed 0 bases and J shed 5 bases, with 13 bases lying between them. The CDR3 loop reads CATSRDRRDWETQYF. DNA for the CDR3: TGTGCCACCAGCAGAGATCGGAGGGATTGGGAGACCCAGTACTTC.

Details on this clonotype: This may stem from a read error, because a much larger clone lies one nucleotide away. This chain uses TRBV6-5 with TRBJ2-1, with 7 bases lining up with TRBD2. Germline V lookup: CDR1 MNHEY, CDR2 SVGAGI. The CDR3 covers 14 residues. With V trimmed by 5 bases and J by 3 bases, 4 bases remained unmatched. The CDR3 DNA reads TGTGCCAGCAGTGACAGCGGGGTCTACAATGAGCAGTTCTTC. This codes for CASSDSGVYNEQFF.

This clonotype was detected ten times or more. The chain joins TRBV27 to TRBJ2-1, with D perhaps TRBD1 (5 bases). The ends were cut back, 5 bases at V and 0 bases at J, with 14 bases in the middle. This CDR3 region has 16 residues. CDR1 and CDR2 (germline): MNHEY, SMNVEV (reference sequence). For the CDR3, the DNA is TGTGCCAGCAGTCCCCTCCCCAGGGACTCCTACAATGAGCAGTTCTTC. It translates to CASSPLPRDSYNEQFF.

This clonotype was picked up a small number of times. V is TRBV24-1 and J is TRBJ2-5; a possible D gene is TRBD2 (6 bases). V lost 5 bases to trimming and J lost 11 bases, with 20 bases between them. The CDR3 totals 14 residues. CDR1 and CDR2 (germline): KGHDR, SFDVKD. CDR3 loop: CATSGSLGGNEQYF. CDR3 coding DNA: TGTGCCACCAGTGGATCCTTGGGGGGAAATGAGCAGTACTTC.

V usage is TRBV27 and J usage is TRBJ2-5; D may be TRBD2 (5 bases). Trimming cost V 5 bases and J 11 bases, with 27 bases left between them. The CDR3 covers 16 residues. Germline assignment: CDR1 MNHEY and CDR2 SMNVEV (reference sequence). The CDR3 here is CASSPILPGMSNEQYF. The CDR3 region has the DNA TGTGCCAGCAGTCCGATCCTACCGGGGATGAGTAATGAGCAGTACTTC.

The rearrangement uses TRBV27 and TRBJ2-4; TRBD2 might be the D (6 bases). The CDR3 contains 15 residues. Germline V lookup: CDR1 MNHEY, CDR2 SMNVEV (reference sequence). V shed 6 bases and J shed 6 bases, with 18 bases lying between them. The CDR3 spells CASSPGPAGGNIQYF. CDR3 bases: TGTGCCAGCAGCCCCGGCCCCGCCGGGGGAAACATTCAGTACTTC.

This clonotype appeared many times. The chain carries TRBV5-1 and TRBJ2-5; weak D call: TRBD2 (5 bases). The ends were cut back, 0 bases at V and 1 base at J, with 10 bases in the middle. Germline loops: CDR1 SGHRS, CDR2 YFSETQ. CDR3 length: 15 amino acids. Here the CDR3 DNA reads TGCGCCAGCAGCTTGGTGGGAGCCCCCCAAGAGACCCAGTACTTC. This sequence encodes CASSLVGAPQETQYF.

This clonotype came up once. This sequence joins TRBV6-2 or TRBV6-3 and TRBJ2-1; D may be TRBD1 (5 bases). V lost 6 bases and J 9 bases, leaving 9 bases between the germline ends. The CDR3 has 11 residues. Germline V gene data show CDR1 as MNHEY and CDR2 as SVGEGT. The CDR3 region has the DNA TGTGCCAGCAGGTTAGACAGTGAGCAGTTCTTC. Translating gives CASRLDSEQFF.